This TCR beta chain came from a study of somatic mutations in cytotoxic T cells in rheumatoid arthritis. On the study more broadly: Peripheral blood samples of about 32 ml EDTA were taken from patients directly after diagnosis and before treatment.

Authors' analysis steps: Rarely did patient CD8+ clones above 1% match published virus-specific TCRB sequences. Libraries were prepared by immunoSEQ multiplex PCR; TCRdb keeps only in-frame clonotypes and omits some of them. V and J calls and clone size are copied from that table; D and trimming were computed from the DNA. The table has 20,000 or so clones, roughly four fifths seen once. This sequence originates from an adult with rheumatoid arthritis. Sequenced: CD8+ T cells sorted from blood.

Here the CDR3 DNA reads TGTGCCACCAGCAGAGAGAGGGGTTCGAAGACCCAGTACTTC. Protein: CATSRERGSKTQYF. The rearrangement uses TRBV15 and TRBJ2-5; D is tentatively TRBD1 or TRBD2 (5 bases each). The CDR3 is 14 residues long. Deletions cut 0 bases from V and 6 bases from J, with 11 bases between. Germline values: CDR1 LNHNV, CDR2 YYDKDF (reference sequence).